This T cell receptor (beta chain) originates from a study of blood T cell repertoires in COVID-19. The CDR3 runs 12 residues. Germline V gene data show CDR1 as GTSNPN and CDR2 as SVGIG (reference sequence). V gave up 0 bases and J gave up 4 bases, with 6 bases separating them. Some clones are missing from TCRdb's copy, which holds only in-frame ones; the method was immunoSEQ multiplex PCR. Of over 300,000 clones in the sample, approximately 85% were seen once. The origin of this receptor is a man aged 30 to 45 who had recovered from COVID-19. The sample was PBMCs or T cells enriched from blood (not recorded which). The rearrangement links TRBV30 to TRBJ1-2; D ambiguous. CDR3 sequence reads: CAWSVSGYGYTF. In nucleotides, the CDR3 is TGTGCCTGGAGTGTGAGTGGCTATGGCTACACCTTC.